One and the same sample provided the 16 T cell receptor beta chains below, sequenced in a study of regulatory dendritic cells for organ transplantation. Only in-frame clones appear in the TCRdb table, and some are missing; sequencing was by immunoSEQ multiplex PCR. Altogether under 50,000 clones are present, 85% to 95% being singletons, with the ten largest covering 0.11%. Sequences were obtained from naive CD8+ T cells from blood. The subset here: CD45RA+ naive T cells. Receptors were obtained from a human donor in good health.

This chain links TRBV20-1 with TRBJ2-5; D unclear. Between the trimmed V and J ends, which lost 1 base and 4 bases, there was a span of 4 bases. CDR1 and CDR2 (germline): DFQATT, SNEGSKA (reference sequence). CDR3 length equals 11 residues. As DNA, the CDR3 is TGCAGTGCTAGAGTCCCAGAGACCCAGTACTTC. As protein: CSARVPETQYF.

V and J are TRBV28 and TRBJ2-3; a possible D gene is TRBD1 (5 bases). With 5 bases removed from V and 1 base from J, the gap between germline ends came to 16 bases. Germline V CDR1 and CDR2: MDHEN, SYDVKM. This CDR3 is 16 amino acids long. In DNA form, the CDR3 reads TGTGCCAGCAGTACCAACCTTGGCAGGGGCACAGATACGCAGTATTTT. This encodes CASSTNLGRGTDTQYF.

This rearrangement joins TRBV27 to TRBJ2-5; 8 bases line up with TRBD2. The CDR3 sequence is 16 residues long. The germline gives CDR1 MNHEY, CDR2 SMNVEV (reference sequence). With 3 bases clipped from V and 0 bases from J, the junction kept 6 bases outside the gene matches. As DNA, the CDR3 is TGTGCCAGCAGTTTTTCAGCGGGAGAGTACCAAGAGACCCAGTACTTC. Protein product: CASSFSAGEYQETQYF.

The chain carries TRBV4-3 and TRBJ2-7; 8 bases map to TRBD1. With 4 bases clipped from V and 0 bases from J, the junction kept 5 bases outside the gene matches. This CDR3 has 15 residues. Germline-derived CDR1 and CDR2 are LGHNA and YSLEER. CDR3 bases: TGCGCCAGCAGCCCAGGGACAGGAATCTCCTACGAGCAGTACTTC. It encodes CASSPGTGISYEQYF.

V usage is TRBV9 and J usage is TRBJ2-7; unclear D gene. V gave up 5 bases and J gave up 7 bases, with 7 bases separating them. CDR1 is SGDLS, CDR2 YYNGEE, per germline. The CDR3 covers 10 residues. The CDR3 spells CASRVFEQYF. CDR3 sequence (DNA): TGTGCCAGCAGGGTGTTTGAGCAGTACTTC.

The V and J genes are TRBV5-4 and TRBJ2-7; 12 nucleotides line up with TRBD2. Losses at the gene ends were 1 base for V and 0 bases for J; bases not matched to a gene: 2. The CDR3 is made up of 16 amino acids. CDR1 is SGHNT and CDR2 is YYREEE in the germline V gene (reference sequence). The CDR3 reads CASSLRLAGVSYEQYF. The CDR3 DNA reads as TGTGCCAGCAGCTTGCGACTAGCGGGGGTCTCCTACGAGCAGTACTTC.

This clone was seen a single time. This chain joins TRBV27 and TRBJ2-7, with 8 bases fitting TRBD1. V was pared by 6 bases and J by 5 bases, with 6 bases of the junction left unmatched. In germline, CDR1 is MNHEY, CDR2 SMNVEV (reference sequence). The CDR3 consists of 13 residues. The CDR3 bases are TGTGCCAGCAGGGGGACAGGTCGAAACGAGCAGTACTTC. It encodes CASRGTGRNEQYF.

DNA of the CDR3: TGTGCCAGCAGCTTAGCAAATAGCGGGGGGAGCACAGATACGCAGTATTTT. Protein: CASSLANSGGSTDTQYF. The chain joins TRBV11-2 to TRBJ2-3; 10 bases are a match to TRBD2. The CDR3 has 17 residues. The junction had 4 bases not matched to a gene; V was cut back by 1 base and J by 0 bases. Germline assignment: CDR1 SGHAT and CDR2 FQNNGV.

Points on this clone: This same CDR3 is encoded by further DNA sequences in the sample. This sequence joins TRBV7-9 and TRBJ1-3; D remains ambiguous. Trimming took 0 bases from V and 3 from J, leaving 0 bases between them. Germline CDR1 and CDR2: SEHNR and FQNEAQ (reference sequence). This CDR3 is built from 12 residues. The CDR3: CASSLAGNTIYF. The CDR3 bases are TGTGCCAGCAGCTTAGCTGGAAACACCATATATTTT.

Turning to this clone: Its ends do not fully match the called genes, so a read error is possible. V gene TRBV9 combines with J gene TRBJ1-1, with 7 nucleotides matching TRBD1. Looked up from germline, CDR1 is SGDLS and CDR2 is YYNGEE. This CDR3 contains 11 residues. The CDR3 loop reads CASSHEDRLAF. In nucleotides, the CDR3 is TGTGCCAGCAGCCACGAGGACAGGCTAGCCTTT.

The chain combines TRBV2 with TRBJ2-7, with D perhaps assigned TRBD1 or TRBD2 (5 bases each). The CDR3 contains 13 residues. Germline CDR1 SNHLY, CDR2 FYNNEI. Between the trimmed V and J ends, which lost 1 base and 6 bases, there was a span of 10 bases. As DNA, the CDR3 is TGTGCCAGCAGTGAAGACGCAGGGACCGAGCAGTACTTC. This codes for CASSEDAGTEQYF.

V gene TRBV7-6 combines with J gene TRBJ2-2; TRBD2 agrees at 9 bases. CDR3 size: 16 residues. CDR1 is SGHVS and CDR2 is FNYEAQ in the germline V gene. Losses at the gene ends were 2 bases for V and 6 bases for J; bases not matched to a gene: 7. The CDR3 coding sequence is TGTGCCAGCAGCTTATTAGCGGGGGCCCTCCCCGGGGAGCTGTTTTTT. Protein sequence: CASSLLAGALPGELFF.

CDR3 coding DNA: TGTGCCAGCAGTTTATCGGTCCCGGGACAGGGGAGCTATGGCTACACCTTC. Translating gives CASSLSVPGQGSYGYTF. The chain employs TRBV27 and TRBJ1-2; 10 bases align to TRBD1. The CDR3 runs to 17 residues. The V segment lost 0 bases and the J segment 4 bases; nucleotides outside the gene matches: 8. The germline gives CDR1 MNHEY, CDR2 SMNVEV (reference sequence).

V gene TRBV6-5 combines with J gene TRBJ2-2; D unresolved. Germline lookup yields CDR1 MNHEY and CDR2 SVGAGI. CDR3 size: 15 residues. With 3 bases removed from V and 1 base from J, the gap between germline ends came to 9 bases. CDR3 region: CASSYLSQNTGELFF. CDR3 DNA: TGTGCCAGCAGTTATCTATCACAGAACACCGGGGAGCTGTTTTTT.

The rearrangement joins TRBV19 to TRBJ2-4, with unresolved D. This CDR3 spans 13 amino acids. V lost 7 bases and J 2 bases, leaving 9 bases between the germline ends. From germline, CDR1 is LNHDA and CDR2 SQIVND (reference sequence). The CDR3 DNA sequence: TGTGCCAGTACCGGATGGTCCAAAAACATTCAGTACTTC. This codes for CASTGWSKNIQYF.

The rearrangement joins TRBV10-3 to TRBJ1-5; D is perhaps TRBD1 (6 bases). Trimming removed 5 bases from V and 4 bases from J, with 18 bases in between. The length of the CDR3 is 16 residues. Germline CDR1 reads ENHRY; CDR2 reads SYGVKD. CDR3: CAISRPRQAQNQPQHF. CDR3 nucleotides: TGTGCCATCAGTCGCCCACGACAGGCCCAAAATCAGCCCCAGCATTTT.